Presented here are 17 T cell receptor beta chains from one specimen sequenced in a study of T-cell memory formation after mild COVID-19. TCRdb re-analysed the 5' RACE reads in MiXCR, keeping a single row per CDR3 protein. Among 450,000 or so distinct CDR3 sequences listed, roughly 25% were seen once. Input material: PBMCs or a T cell subset sorted from them (not recorded which). Receptor source: an adult woman who had mild COVID-19 (a few samples of this study predate the infection). Cell type and time point are not known.

In this sample, this clonotype turned up a few times. V gene TRBV18 combines with J gene TRBJ2-7; either TRBD1 or TRBD2 may fit D (5 bases each). From germline, CDR1 is KGHSH and CDR2 LQKENI. V was pared by 2 bases and J by 3 bases, with 17 bases between. CDR3 length equals 16 residues. The CDR3 is CASSPGRLQANYEQYF. In DNA, the CDR3 is TGTGCCAGCTCACCAGGAAGACTACAGGCTAACTACGAGCAGTACTTC.

This clonotype was observed a few times. This chain links TRBV15 with TRBJ2-5, with 9 bases fitting TRBD2. The trim removed 3 bases at V and 10 bases at J, leaving 12 bases unmatched. From germline, CDR1 is LNHNV and CDR2 YYDKDF (reference sequence). The CDR3 is 15 amino acids. The CDR3 bases are TGTGCCACCAGCAGTGCGAGCGGGAGGTCCAAGGACCAGTACTTC. Encoded protein: CATSSASGRSKDQYF.

This clonotype was seen a few times. J is TRBJ2-1 and V is TRBV19; 11 nucleotides match TRBD2. The CDR3 contains 17 residues. CDR1 is LNHDA and CDR2 is SQIVND in the germline V gene (reference sequence). The ends lost 3 bases at V and 0 bases at J; junction bases unmatched: 4. CDR3 sequence: CASSITLAGGSYNEQFF. The CDR3 DNA reads TGTGCCAGTAGTATCACCCTAGCGGGAGGCTCCTACAATGAGCAGTTCTTC.

The gene calls are TRBV6-1 and TRBJ2-2, with unresolved D. Germline V CDR1 and CDR2: MNHNS, SASEGT. V was clipped by 8 bases and J by 0 bases, with 10 bases between them. The CDR3 runs 14 residues. DNA of the CDR3: TGTGCCAGCGAGACAAACGCGAACACCGGGGAGCTGTTTTTT. The encoded protein is CASETNANTGELFF.

CDR3 DNA: TGTGCCAGCAGACGTCCCACAGGGGGAACCGGGGAGCTGTTTTTT. Residues: CASRRPTGGTGELFF. The chain uses TRBV3-1 and TRBJ2-2, with TRBD1 identical over 8 bases. CDR1 LGHDT and CDR2 YNNKEL come from the germline V gene (reference sequence). V was clipped by 6 bases and J by 5 bases; unmatched bases: 8. The CDR3 length is 15 residues.

Only a few counts were recorded for this clonotype. V usage is TRBV12-3 or TRBV12-4 and J usage is TRBJ2-1; D may be TRBD1 or TRBD2 (5 bases each). Trimming shortened V by 5 bases and J by 3 bases, and 17 bases separated the two germline ends. The CDR3 is 16 amino acids. CDR3 nucleotides: TGTGCCAGCAGTGTTCCCTGGGACCTAGACTACAATGAGCAGTTCTTC. Residues: CASSVPWDLDYNEQFF.

This clonotype was counted between two and nine times. This chain joins TRBV19 and TRBJ2-3; D uncertain. Trimming took off 3 bases at V and 5 bases at J, with 12 bases between the two ends. This CDR3 is built from 14 residues. Germline V lookup: CDR1 LNHDA, CDR2 SQIVND (reference sequence). CDR3 sequence: CASSIGSSGDTQYF. Here the CDR3 DNA reads TGTGCCAGTAGTATCGGAAGCTCGGGAGATACGCAGTATTTT.

The rearrangement joins TRBV3-1 to TRBJ2-1; no clear D gene. This CDR3 has 13 residues. Trimming removed 11 bases from V and 9 bases from J, with 20 bases in between. Germline V gene lookup returns CDR1 LGHDT and CDR2 YNNKEL (reference sequence). The CDR3 reads CAAANGDPSEQFF. For the CDR3, the DNA is TGTGCCGCGGCTAATGGGGATCCATCTGAGCAGTTCTTC.

The sample holds a few counts of this clonotype. The chain recombines TRBV19 with TRBJ2-5; TRBD1 agrees at 7 bases. Germline V gene lookup returns CDR1 LNHDA and CDR2 SQIVND (reference sequence). V shed 8 bases, J shed 2 bases, and the junction held 8 bases outside the gene matches. This CDR3 has 14 amino acids. The CDR3: CASGDRASQETQYF. DNA of the CDR3: TGTGCCAGTGGTGACAGGGCGAGTCAAGAGACCCAGTACTTC.

This clonotype was observed once. The chain links TRBV11-2 to TRBJ2-7; D might be TRBD1 (7 bases). Deletions cut 4 bases from V and 7 bases from J, with 17 bases between. Germline assignment: CDR1 SGHAT and CDR2 FQNNGV. The CDR3 sequence is 14 residues long. The CDR3: CASSSRTGAGEQYF. The CDR3 DNA follows: TGTGCCAGCAGCTCAAGGACAGGCGCGGGGGAGCAGTACTTC.

This clonotype was counted a few times. The chain combines TRBV7-8 with TRBJ1-5; 9 bases match TRBD1. After removal of 2 bases from V and 1 base from J, the junction contained 3 bases not matched to a gene. Per the germline V gene, CDR1 is SGHVS and CDR2 is FQNEAQ. The CDR3 runs 16 residues. The CDR3 DNA sequence: TGTGCCAGCAGCTTAATACAGGGGGCAAGCAATCAGCCCCAGCATTTT. It is translated as CASSLIQGASNQPQHF.

This clonotype was counted only a few times. V gene TRBV27 combines with J gene TRBJ1-1, with TRBD1 as a possible D gene (6 bases). The CDR3 totals 14 residues. Germline V lookup: CDR1 MNHEY, CDR2 SMNVEV (reference sequence). The V end lost 3 bases, the J end lost 5 bases, and 13 bases lay between the germline ends. CDR3 in DNA: TGTGCCAGCAGTTTTCCGGGGGCGAAAACTGAAGCTTTCTTT. Protein product: CASSFPGAKTEAFF.

Only a few counts were recorded for this clonotype. The rearrangement links TRBV7-9 to TRBJ1-6; D not resolved. This CDR3 is 12 amino acids long. The V gene's germline CDR1 is SEHNR and CDR2 FQNEAQ (reference sequence). Between the trimmed V and J ends, which lost 1 base and 9 bases, there was a span of 4 bases. DNA for the CDR3: TGTGCCAGCAGCTTAGTGGGTTCACCCCTCCACTTT. Translated, it gives CASSLVGSPLHF. Looking up the rest from reference TRBV7-9 and TRBJ1-6 gives the full variable domain: DTGVSQNPRHKITKRGQNVTFRCDPISEHNRLYWYRQTLGQGPEFLTYFQNEAQLEKSRLLSDRFSAERPKGSFSTLEIQRTEQGDSAMYLCASSLVGSPLHFGNGTRLTVT.

This chain links TRBV25-1 with TRBJ1-5; maybe TRBD1 (5 bases). V was clipped by 1 base and J by 3 bases, with 10 bases between them. This CDR3 spans 15 amino acids. Germline CDR1 reads MGHDK; CDR2 reads SYGVNS. The CDR3 region is CASSEFGRDNQPQHF. The CDR3 region has the DNA TGTGCCAGCAGTGAATTTGGCAGGGACAATCAGCCCCAGCATTTT.

The CDR3 here is CASSYSGDSPLHF. Written as DNA, the CDR3 is TGTGCCAGCAGTTACTCGGGGGATTCACCCCTCCACTTT. The V call is TRBV6-5, the J call TRBJ1-6; tentative D call: TRBD1 (5 bases). V was clipped by 0 bases and J by 8 bases, with 5 bases between them. Looked up from germline, CDR1 is MNHEY and CDR2 is SVGAGI. The CDR3 contains 13 residues.

V is TRBV11-3 and J is TRBJ2-1; 7 bases are shared with TRBD1. J gave up 6 bases and V 5 bases, and 10 bases lay outside the gene matches. The CDR3 spans 15 residues. Germline CDR1 reads SGHNT; CDR2 reads YENEEA. The CDR3 region is CASSPARQGSNEQFF. The CDR3 region has the DNA TGTGCCAGCAGCCCAGCCCGACAGGGCTCCAATGAGCAGTTCTTC.

This clonotype showed up just once. This chain connects TRBV2 to TRBJ2-3; weak D call: TRBD2 (6 bases). Germline assignment: CDR1 SNHLY and CDR2 FYNNEI. V was trimmed by 5 bases and J by 1 base, leaving 10 bases between them. The CDR3 extends over 14 amino acids. The CDR3 region has the DNA TGTGCCAGCAGTCCGGACTACGGCACAGATACGCAGTATTTT. Protein product: CASSPDYGTDTQYF.